The 24 T cell receptor beta chains below all came from one sample that was sequenced in a study of identical twins. TCRdb processed the 5' RACE reads anew with MiXCR; each CDR3 protein has one entry. This table has some 1,600,000 distinct CDR3 sequences, around 29% appearing once. Sequenced material: cord blood. The receptors were gathered from a newborn girl in good health.

This clonotype showed up just a few times. V and J are TRBV20-1 and TRBJ2-7, with D possibly being TRBD2 (5 bases). The germline gives CDR1 DFQATT, CDR2 SNEGSKA (reference sequence). The CDR3 is 13 amino acids. V dropped 5 bases and J dropped 0 bases, with 11 bases sitting between them. CDR3 loop: CSAPRTLSYEQYF. In nucleotides, the CDR3 is TGCAGTGCTCCACGGACTCTCTCCTACGAGCAGTACTTC.

About this clonotype itself: An end of the junction does not agree with germline; a read error may underlie this. V usage is TRBV2 and J usage is TRBJ1-2; TRBD1 aligns across 7 bases. CDR1 and CDR2 (germline): SNHLY, FYNNEI. This CDR3 has 15 residues. The CDR3 nucleotides are TGTGCCAGCAGCGGTCAGACAGGGAATTGGGATGGCCACACCTTC. This encodes CASSGQTGNWDGHTF.

The V gene is TRBV21-1, the J gene TRBJ2-2; the table's D call TRBD2 went unverified against the DNA. TRBV21-1 is termed a pseudogene. The CDR3 is 18 amino acids. CDR3 residues: CASSKAIAGGTNTGELFF. The DNA of the CDR3 is TGTGCCAGCAGCAAAGCTATAGCGGGGGGGACAAACACCGGGGAGCTGTTTTTT.

The J gene is TRBJ1-2, the V gene TRBV5-1; tentatively, D is TRBD1 (5 bases). In germline, CDR1 is SGHRS, CDR2 YFSETQ. The CDR3 contains 15 residues. The germline V and J ends were trimmed by 0 bases and 7 bases, with 16 bases remaining between them. CDR3 sequence reads: CASSLVGRAGSGYTF. CDR3 bases: TGCGCCAGCAGCTTGGTGGGCAGGGCAGGTAGTGGCTACACCTTC. Full variable domain (missing parts from reference TRBV5-1 and TRBJ1-2): KAGVTQTPRYLIKTRGQQVTLSCSPISGHRSVSWYQQTPGQGLQFLFEYFSETQRNKGNFPGRFSGRQFSNSRSEMNVSTLELGDSALYLCASSLVGRAGSGYTFGSGTRLTVV.

The chain is built from TRBV6-4 and TRBJ2-1; no definite D call. There are 14 residues in the CDR3. With 4 bases removed from V and 2 bases from J, the gap between germline ends came to 9 bases. CDR1 and CDR2 (germline): MRHNA, SNTAGT. The chain's CDR3 is CASSVSAPYNEQFF. CDR3 DNA: TGTGCCAGCAGTGTAAGCGCCCCCTACAATGAGCAGTTCTTC.

As for this clonotype: The junction and the germline gene differ at one end; a read error may be behind it. The CDR3 is CAGSLWTGKNEKLFF. DNA for the CDR3: TGTGCCGGCAGCTTATGGACAGGGAAGAATGAAAAACTGTTTTTT. This chain uses TRBV11-2 with TRBJ1-4; 8 nucleotides match TRBD1. This CDR3 comprises 15 residues. Germline V lookup: CDR1 SGHAT, CDR2 FQNNGV.

The chain has TRBV6-5 and TRBJ1-2, with TRBD1 as a possible D gene (5 bases). Germline CDR1 MNHEY, CDR2 SVGAGI. The CDR3 is 11 amino acids. Trimming removed 6 bases from V and 8 bases from J, with 10 bases in between. CDR3 coding DNA: TGTGCCAGCAGGTGGGGGGAAGGCTACACCTTC. It encodes CASRWGEGYTF.

This clonotype was detected many times. The chain couples TRBV12-3 or TRBV12-4 to TRBJ2-1; D is ambiguous. The CDR3 consists of 10 residues. V was clipped by 6 bases and J by 10 bases, with 7 bases between them. The CDR3 DNA is TGTGCCAGCAGCTCTGGGGAGCAGTTCTTC. This sequence encodes CASSSGEQFF.

The rearrangement links TRBV2 to TRBJ2-3; 7 bases are shared with TRBD2. This CDR3 region has 16 residues. Per the germline V gene, CDR1 is SNHLY and CDR2 is FYNNEI. V gave up 5 bases and J gave up 2 bases; unmatched junction bases: 10. The CDR3 coding sequence is TGTGCCAGCAGTCCTCGGACTAGGAGGACCACAGATACGCAGTATTTT. This gives the protein CASSPRTRRTTDTQYF.

This clonotype was counted a few times. This chain joins TRBV5-1 and TRBJ1-1, with no clear D. The germline V and J ends were trimmed by 2 bases and 9 bases, with 14 bases remaining between them. The CDR3 has 13 amino acids. CDR1 is SGHRS, CDR2 YFSETQ, per germline. Here the CDR3 reads CASSFDPPSQAFF. CDR3 coding DNA: TGCGCCAGCAGCTTTGACCCTCCAAGCCAAGCTTTCTTT.

The chain has TRBV7-9 and TRBJ1-3; 8 nucleotides line up with TRBD1. The germline V gene has CDR1 SEHNR and CDR2 FQNEAQ (reference sequence). CDR3 length: 16 residues. After removal of 2 bases from V and 0 bases from J, the junction contained 3 bases not matched to a gene. The CDR3, as DNA: TGTGCCAGCAGCTTATATACAGGGGGCTCTGGAAACACCATATATTTT. Its translation is CASSLYTGGSGNTIYF.

This clonotype occurred a few times. This chain joins TRBV28 and TRBJ2-3; 11 bases fit TRBD2. There are 17 residues in the CDR3. Germline V CDR1 and CDR2: MDHEN, SYDVKM. After removal of 8 bases from V and 2 bases from J, the junction contained 12 bases not matched to a gene. For the CDR3, the DNA is TGTGCCAGCGTCCACCTCCGACTAGCGGGACTCACAGATACGCAGTATTTT. It encodes CASVHLRLAGLTDTQYF.

The rearrangement links TRBV20-1 to TRBJ2-7; D is unclear. Germline CDR1 DFQATT, CDR2 SNEGSKA (reference sequence). The CDR3 is 9 residues long. V lost 5 bases, J lost 7 bases, and 6 bases lay in between. CDR3 bases: TGCAGTGCTTTCAATGAGCAGTACTTC. Its protein is CSAFNEQYF.

This chain's CDR3 is CASRSEGGGQPQHF. DNA of the CDR3: TGTGCCAGCAGGTCGGAAGGGGGAGGTCAGCCCCAGCATTTT. The rearrangement joins TRBV6-6 to TRBJ1-5; possibly TRBD1 for D (6 bases). The ends were cut back, 6 bases at V and 6 bases at J, with 15 bases in the middle. The CDR3 totals 14 residues. The germline V gene has CDR1 MNHNY and CDR2 SVGAGI (reference sequence).

The rearrangement links TRBV5-1 to TRBJ2-5; no firm D call. The J call may be in error: the DNA end matches TRBJ2-7 better. The CDR3 is 13 residues long. The V gene's germline CDR1 is SGHRS and CDR2 YFSETQ. CDR3 DNA sequence: TGCGCCAGCAGCCCTTCCCCCTATTACGAGCAGTACTTC. Its translation: CASSPSPYYEQYF.

This chain joins TRBV20-1 and TRBJ2-7; 7 bases match TRBD2. CDR1 is DFQATT and CDR2 is SNEGSKA in the germline V gene (reference sequence). V lost 2 bases to trimming and J lost 4 bases; unmatched junction nucleotides: 5. The CDR3 consists of 13 residues. CDR3 coding DNA: TGCAGTGCTAGAAAGGGAGGGGAATACGAGCAGTACTTC. As protein: CSARKGGEYEQYF.

In its sample, this clonotype was seen a few times. This chain uses TRBV24-1 with TRBJ1-1; D not certain. Trimming stripped 5 bases from V and 0 bases from J, with 18 bases between. Germline CDR1 and CDR2: KGHDR and SFDVKD. The CDR3 runs to 17 residues. The CDR3 DNA is TGTGCCACCAGTGTCCTTTATCTCCCGCTCATGAACACTGAAGCTTTCTTT. Protein sequence: CATSVLYLPLMNTEAFF.

Only a few counts were recorded for this clonotype. The chain uses TRBV6-5 and TRBJ2-3; 7 nucleotides line up with TRBD1. CDR3 length: 15 amino acids. With V trimmed by 5 bases and J by 0 bases, 5 bases remained unmatched. Germline V CDR1 and CDR2: MNHEY, SVGAGI. The CDR3 DNA follows: TGTGCCAGCAGTCGGGGACAGTCTAGCACAGATACGCAGTATTTT. Residues: CASSRGQSSTDTQYF.

The chain uses TRBV3-1 and TRBJ1-6, with 10 bases that match TRBD1. CDR1 and CDR2 (germline): LGHDT, YNNKEL (reference sequence). This CDR3 has 14 residues. Trimming cost V 8 bases and J 7 bases; bases outside gene matches: 5. As DNA, the CDR3 is TGTGCCAGCGGACAGGGGGGGCCGAATTCACCCCTCCACTTT. This translates into CASGQGGPNSPLHF.

The chain uses TRBV6-2 or TRBV6-3 and TRBJ2-1; TRBD2 matches 13 bases. Germline V gene lookup returns CDR1 MNHEY and CDR2 SVGEGT. The CDR3 is made up of 17 amino acids. Trimming at V came to 4 bases and at J to 5 bases, leaving 8 bases not matched to a gene. The CDR3 nucleotides read TGTGCCAGCAGTTTCGAAACTAGCGGGGGGGCCCACAATGAGCAGTTCTTC. Translating it yields CASSFETSGGAHNEQFF.

The V call is TRBV7-9, the J call TRBJ1-1; TRBD1 is a possible D gene (5 bases). Trimming left V 5 bases short and J 3 bases short, with 22 bases between. Germline loops: CDR1 SEHNR, CDR2 FQNEAQ (reference sequence). CDR3 length: 17 amino acids. CDR3 loop: CASSPTGTQNPHTEAFF. The CDR3 bases are TGTGCCAGCAGCCCCACCGGGACGCAAAACCCCCACACTGAAGCTTTCTTT.

There are a few counts of this clonotype. CDR3 nucleotides: TGCGCCAGCAGCTTGGTGCGGGGGTCCCCCTACGAGCAGTACTTC. As protein: CASSLVRGSPYEQYF. The V and J genes are TRBV5-1 and TRBJ2-7, with 7 bases matching TRBD2. The V segment lost 0 bases and the J segment 2 bases; nucleotides outside the gene matches: 5. The germline gives CDR1 SGHRS, CDR2 YFSETQ. The CDR3 consists of 15 residues.

In this sample, this clonotype turned up a few times. The chain combines TRBV10-3 with TRBJ1-5; TRBD1 aligns across 7 bases. CDR3 size: 15 residues. J gave up 4 bases and V 6 bases, and 9 bases lay outside the gene matches. CDR1 is ENHRY and CDR2 is SYGVKD in the germline V gene. CDR3 nucleotide sequence: TGTGCCATCAGCCCCGACAGGGAAGAGAATCAGCCCCAGCATTTT. Translated: CAISPDREENQPQHF.

This clonotype came up a few times. This chain links TRBV5-1 with TRBJ2-1; unclear D gene. CDR1 is SGHRS, CDR2 YFSETQ, per germline. This CDR3 contains 12 residues. Trimming left V 7 bases short and J 8 bases short, with 13 bases between. The CDR3 is CASHGPHDEQFF. As DNA, the CDR3 is TGCGCCAGCCACGGCCCTCACGATGAGCAGTTCTTC.